The 31 T cell receptor beta chains below were found in one sample sequenced in a study of identical twins. TCRdb fed the 5' RACE reads into MiXCR, producing one record per CDR3 protein. The top ten clones hold roughly 1.5% of a sample with fewer than 650,000 distinct CDR3 sequences, under 8.5% of them seen once. These data were also filed under a second study, of yellow fever vaccine responses in identical twins.

Material: PBMCs. The receptors were sampled from a woman aged 18-29 years in good health.

The chain joins TRBV10-3 to TRBJ2-7, with 7 bases that match TRBD2. The CDR3 spans 14 residues. CDR1 and CDR2 (germline): ENHRY, SYGVKD. With V trimmed by 10 bases and J by 4 bases, 13 bases remained unmatched. The CDR3 DNA sequence: TGTGCCACCCTGGGTGGGGAGGGCCTTTACGAGCAGTACTTC. This gives the protein CATLGGEGLYEQYF.

The V gene is TRBV20-1, the J gene TRBJ2-7, with 8 positions matching TRBD2. After removal of 6 bases from V and 7 bases from J, the junction contained 17 bases not matched to a gene. The germline gives CDR1 DFQATT, CDR2 SNEGSKA (reference sequence). The CDR3 sequence is 15 residues long. In nucleotides, the CDR3 is TGCAGTGCCGCCGTTCTTACCGGGGGGGTGGGTGAGCAGTACTTC. Encoded protein: CSAAVLTGGVGEQYF.

At least ten counts were recorded for this clonotype. The genes are TRBV10-3 and TRBJ1-4; TRBD1 matches at 9 bases. The CDR3 extends over 16 amino acids. The ends lost 0 bases at V and 4 bases at J; junction bases unmatched: 3. Looked up from germline, CDR1 is ENHRY and CDR2 is SYGVKD. The CDR3 loop is CAISESGTGINEKLFF. DNA of the CDR3: TGTGCCATCAGTGAGTCGGGGACAGGGATTAATGAAAAACTGTTTTTT.

This clonotype was counted ten times or more. The V and J genes are TRBV6-1 and TRBJ1-2; D is uncertain. Germline V CDR1 and CDR2: MNHNS, SASEGT. The CDR3 spans 13 residues. V lost 0 bases to trimming and J lost 7 bases, with 9 bases between them. DNA for the CDR3: TGTGCCAGCAGTGAAGCGCTATTGTTTGGCTACACCTTC. This gives the protein CASSEALLFGYTF.

This chain links TRBV7-3 with TRBJ2-1, with 10 bases lining up with TRBD2. The trim removed 5 bases at V and 1 base at J, leaving 5 bases unmatched. The CDR3 length is 16 residues. Germline-derived CDR1 and CDR2 are SGHTA and FQGTGA. The chain's CDR3 is CASSPSAGGSYNEQFF. CDR3 DNA: TGTGCCAGCAGCCCTTCAGCGGGAGGGTCCTACAATGAGCAGTTCTTC.

In its sample, this clonotype was seen a few times. The V gene is TRBV20-1, the J gene TRBJ1-4; a possible D gene is TRBD1 (6 bases). Per germline, CDR1 DFQATT and CDR2 SNEGSKA (reference sequence). The CDR3 has 14 residues. Trimming took 0 bases from V and 7 from J, leaving 12 bases between them. The CDR3, as DNA: TGCAGTGCTAGAGATGCTGGGGGCGGTGAAAAACTGTTTTTT. Amino acid sequence: CSARDAGGGEKLFF.

This clonotype was seen ten or more times. The J gene is TRBJ2-1, the V gene TRBV29-1; 8 nucleotides match TRBD1. The V gene's germline CDR1 is SQVTM and CDR2 ANQGSEA. The V segment lost 6 bases and the J segment 5 bases; nucleotides outside the gene matches: 6. The CDR3 has 13 residues. In DNA, the CDR3 is TGCAGCGTATCCGGGACAGGTGACAATGAGCAGTTCTTC. The encoded protein is CSVSGTGDNEQFF.

The rearrangement links TRBV6-1 to TRBJ1-2; D may be TRBD1 (5 bases). CDR1 MNHNS and CDR2 SASEGT come from the germline V gene. V was trimmed by 6 bases and J by 7 bases, leaving 18 bases between them. This CDR3 has 14 amino acids. In DNA form, the CDR3 reads TGTGCCAGCAGGCCCGGCGAGGGGCGGACTGGCTACACCTTC. Translated, it gives CASRPGEGRTGYTF.

The chain employs TRBV4-1 and TRBJ2-1, with unresolved D. The CDR3 is 16 residues long. From germline, CDR1 is MGHRA and CDR2 YSYEKL. Trimming cost V 1 base and J 0 bases, with 10 bases left between them. DNA of the CDR3: TGCGCCAGCAGCCAAGTCGATCTAGGCTCCTACAATGAGCAGTTCTTC. The encoded protein is CASSQVDLGSYNEQFF.

This clonotype showed up many times. CDR3 protein: CASSPGQIFYGYTF. The CDR3 bases are TGTGCCAGCAGCCCGGGACAAATCTTCTATGGCTACACCTTC. The genes are TRBV3-1 and TRBJ1-2, with D maybe TRBD1 (6 bases). V was pared by 4 bases and J by 4 bases, with 13 bases between. This CDR3 has 14 residues. The V gene's germline CDR1 is LGHDT and CDR2 YNNKEL (reference sequence).

The V gene is TRBV9, the J gene TRBJ1-2; no clear D gene. Germline assignment: CDR1 SGDLS and CDR2 YYNGEE. This CDR3 is built from 13 residues. Trimming stripped 4 bases from V and 3 bases from J, with 10 bases between. This CDR3 is CASSYVSDYGYTF. CDR3 nucleotide sequence: TGTGCCAGCAGCTACGTGAGTGACTATGGCTACACCTTC.

This clonotype appeared many times. J is TRBJ2-5 and V is TRBV4-1; 7 positions match TRBD2. V was clipped by 4 bases and J by 1 base; unmatched bases: 12. Germline assignment: CDR1 MGHRA and CDR2 YSYEKL. The CDR3 runs 17 residues. In nucleotides, the CDR3 is TGCGCCAGCAGCCCCCTGGGGGACTACCTACTCCAAGAGACCCAGTACTTC. It translates to CASSPLGDYLLQETQYF.

There are a few counts of this clonotype. This chain joins TRBV7-9 and TRBJ1-1; no clear D. The length of the CDR3 is 15 residues. Trimming pared 1 base from V and 4 bases from J, leaving 13 bases between. The germline gives CDR1 SEHNR, CDR2 FQNEAQ (reference sequence). The CDR3 spells CASSLVGRRSTEAFF. CDR3 bases: TGTGCCAGCAGCTTAGTGGGCAGGCGAAGCACTGAAGCTTTCTTT. Based on the CDR3 plus reference TRBV7-9 and TRBJ1-1, the full variable domain is DTGVSQNPRHKITKRGQNVTFRCDPISEHNRLYWYRQTLGQGPEFLTYFQNEAQLEKSRLLSDRFSAERPKGSFSTLEIQRTEQGDSAMYLCASSLVGRRSTEAFFGQGTRLTVV.

This clonotype showed up many times. The V and J genes are TRBV12-3 or TRBV12-4 and TRBJ2-3; D is unresolved. The germline V and J ends were trimmed by 6 bases and 3 bases, with 13 bases remaining between them. The CDR3 length is 14 residues. As DNA, the CDR3 is TGTGCCAGCAGCCAAGATGTGGGGACAGATACGCAGTATTTT. Its translation is CASSQDVGTDTQYF.

This clonotype was detected a few times. V gene TRBV20-1 combines with J gene TRBJ2-3; 9 bases match TRBD1. With 7 bases clipped from V and 1 base from J, the junction kept 9 bases outside the gene matches. Germline V lookup: CDR1 DFQATT, CDR2 SNEGSKA (reference sequence). The CDR3 contains 15 residues. CDR3 amino acids: CSVPGQGGGTDTQYF. As DNA, the CDR3 is TGCAGTGTTCCGGGACAGGGTGGGGGCACAGATACGCAGTATTTT.

This clonotype has only a few counts. This chain connects TRBV27 to TRBJ2-3; a possible D gene is TRBD1 (6 bases). The germline V gene has CDR1 MNHEY and CDR2 SMNVEV (reference sequence). V lost 6 bases to trimming and J lost 2 bases, with 18 bases between them. The CDR3 loop spans 16 amino acids. CDR3 nucleotide sequence: TGTGCCAGCAGCCGGACAACAGGGATACCCACAGATACGCAGTATTTT. This gives the protein CASSRTTGIPTDTQYF.

This clonotype occurred many times. This chain connects TRBV20-1 to TRBJ1-1; D call uncertain. V lost 3 bases, J lost 1 base, and 12 bases lay in between. The CDR3 contains 14 residues. CDR1 DFQATT and CDR2 SNEGSKA come from the germline V gene (reference sequence). Here the CDR3 reads CSASKVGENTEAFF. The CDR3 nucleotides are TGCAGTGCTAGCAAGGTCGGAGAGAACACTGAAGCTTTCTTT.

CDR3 sequence: CASSSSIRVGSGANVLTF. CDR3 bases: TGTGCCAGCAGCTCTAGTATTCGGGTCGGCTCTGGGGCCAACGTCCTGACTTTC. The gene calls are TRBV11-1 and TRBJ2-6; D remains unclear. Deletions cut 4 bases from V and 0 bases from J, with 16 bases between. This CDR3 comprises 18 residues. Germline lookup yields CDR1 SGHAT and CDR2 FQDESV (reference sequence).

In its sample, this clonotype was seen many times. This rearrangement joins TRBV6-5 to TRBJ1-1; 7 nucleotides match TRBD1. Germline CDR1 MNHEY, CDR2 SVGAGI. V shed 6 bases and J 12 bases; nucleotides not matched to a gene: 7. The CDR3 totals 11 residues. CDR3 amino acids: CASRKTGVTFF. The CDR3 coding sequence is TGTGCCAGCAGGAAAACAGGGGTGACTTTCTTT.

This clonotype was recorded many times. The V and J genes are TRBV5-6 and TRBJ1-2; a weak D match, TRBD1 (5 bases). The CDR3 sequence is 14 residues long. Germline V gene data show CDR1 as SGHDT and CDR2 as YYEEEE. Trimming left V 0 bases short and J 4 bases short, with 10 bases between. Here the CDR3 reads CASSLVGGTYGYTF. The CDR3 bases are TGTGCCAGCAGCTTGGTGGGGGGGACCTATGGCTACACCTTC.

The chain employs TRBV2 and TRBJ2-7, with D possibly matching TRBD1 (6 bases). CDR1 and CDR2 (germline): SNHLY, FYNNEI. Deletions cut 4 bases from V and 5 bases from J, with 15 bases between. The CDR3 spans 14 residues. The DNA of the CDR3 is TGTGCCAGCAGTGTTCCTCCAGGGGATGACGAGCAGTACTTC. Protein sequence: CASSVPPGDDEQYF.

This clonotype was recorded a few times. The chain recombines TRBV20-1 with TRBJ1-4, with 9 bases aligning to TRBD1. CDR1 and CDR2 (germline): DFQATT, SNEGSKA (reference sequence). The CDR3 length is 19 residues. Germline trimming cut 0 bases from V and 0 bases from J; bases unmatched to any gene: 11. The CDR3 nucleotides are TGCAGTGCTAGAGATGCGGAACAGGGGGCGTTGACAACTAATGAAAAACTGTTTTTT. This codes for CSARDAEQGALTTNEKLFF.

This clonotype has a handful of counts. The chain recombines TRBV20-1 with TRBJ2-7, with D hard to call. CDR1 and CDR2 from the germline V gene are DFQATT and SNEGSKA (reference sequence). This CDR3 is built from 12 residues. Deletions cut 6 bases from V and 2 bases from J, with 11 bases between. CDR3 amino acids: CSAAQAPYEQYV. The CDR3 DNA reads as TGCAGTGCCGCGCAGGCTCCCTACGAGCAGTACGTC.

A few counts support this clonotype. The rearrangement links TRBV20-1 to TRBJ2-5; D might be TRBD2 (5 bases). The CDR3 is 12 residues long. V lost 5 bases, J lost 5 bases, and 12 bases lay in between. Germline V gene sequence: CDR1 DFQATT, CDR2 SNEGSKA (reference sequence). CDR3 sequence (DNA): TGCAGTGCTCACGGACGAGGGGAGACCCAGTACTTC. Amino acids: CSAHGRGETQYF.

This clonotype was observed many times. This chain joins TRBV25-1 and TRBJ1-1; 9 bases agree with TRBD1. Germline CDR1 and CDR2: MGHDK and SYGVNS. J was trimmed by 3 bases and V by 4 bases; bases with no gene match: 3. This CDR3 spans 14 amino acids. This CDR3 is CASSARDRDTEAFF. The CDR3 nucleotides are TGTGCCAGCAGTGCGCGGGACAGGGACACTGAAGCTTTCTTT.

V and J are TRBV4-1 and TRBJ1-2; no reliable D call. Germline CDR1 MGHRA, CDR2 YSYEKL. The CDR3 covers 13 residues. The V end was cut by 1 base, the J end by 6 bases, with 9 bases between. CDR3 nucleotide sequence: TGCGCCAGCAGCCAAGGGTGGGGAGATGGCTACACCTTC. This sequence encodes CASSQGWGDGYTF.

This clonotype came up a few times. V and J are TRBV12-3 or TRBV12-4 and TRBJ1-2, with a possible D match to TRBD1 (6 bases). The CDR3 runs 12 residues. Trimming took 10 bases from V and 5 from J, leaving 14 bases between them. CDR3 amino acids: CATSVGGYGYTF. The CDR3 nucleotides are TGTGCCACCTCTGTAGGGGGATATGGCTACACCTTC.

V usage is TRBV18 and J usage is TRBJ1-5, with D maybe TRBD1 (6 bases). CDR1 and CDR2 from the germline V gene are KGHSH and LQKENI. The length of the CDR3 is 16 residues. V was cut by 2 bases and J by 0 bases, with 11 bases left in between. CDR3 amino acids: CASSPWTANSNQPQHF. CDR3 bases: TGTGCCAGCTCACCATGGACAGCTAATAGCAATCAGCCCCAGCATTTT.

CDR3 sequence reads: CASTASGGGYNEQFF. As DNA, the CDR3 is TGTGCCAGTACCGCTAGCGGGGGGGGATACAATGAGCAGTTCTTC. The V and J genes are TRBV12-3 or TRBV12-4 and TRBJ2-1, with TRBD2 identical over 12 bases. V lost 9 bases, J lost 4 bases, and 7 bases stayed unmatched. The CDR3 has 15 residues.

This clonotype came up a few times. V and J are TRBV6-1 and TRBJ2-7, with 8 bases fitting TRBD2. J was trimmed by 1 base and V by 4 bases; bases with no gene match: 9. From germline, CDR1 is MNHNS and CDR2 SASEGT. CDR3 length equals 16 residues. CDR3 nucleotides: TGTGCCAGCAGTGGATTTCGAGCGGGGGATTCCTACGAGCAGTACTTC. It is translated as CASSGFRAGDSYEQYF.

This clonotype has ten or more counts. The chain carries TRBV6-6 and TRBJ2-3, with 8 bases fitting TRBD1. J was trimmed by 4 bases and V by 6 bases; bases with no gene match: 3. This CDR3 has 13 amino acids. Germline lookup yields CDR1 MNHNY and CDR2 SVGAGI (reference sequence). The DNA for the CDR3 is TGTGCCAGCAGAGAACAGGGGGCAGATACGCAGTATTTT. It translates to CASREQGADTQYF.